The present entry profiles one TCR beta chain with its context. What it binds is unknown. The data derive from a study of cytomegalovirus exposure and HLA in healthy donors. Use of 60 Vbeta and 13 Jbeta primers characterized the PCR. The method was immunoSEQ multiplex PCR; TCRdb's version includes in-frame clones alone and lacks a portion of them. This sample carries about 160,000 clones, 85% of them seen once, and the ten largest clones take approximately 2%. Findings and limits, study-wide: Clonal expansion was found to be greater in HLA-associated TCR beta chains than in equally common others in a later analysis. Later genetic work tied a missense DCLRE1C variant to beta-chain V and J trimming.

In germline, CDR1 is SGHRS, CDR2 YFSETQ. Deletions cut 6 bases from V and 6 bases from J, with 15 bases between. The CDR3 runs 14 residues. This rearrangement joins TRBV5-1 to TRBJ2-2; D perhaps matches TRBD2 (5 bases). The source is a man between 18 and 29 years old in good health and CMV-seropositive. The sequenced material came from PBMCs. CDR3 loop: CASTAVAEAGELFF. The CDR3 region has the DNA TGCGCCAGCACGGCGGTCGCGGAGGCCGGGGAGCTGTTTTTT.